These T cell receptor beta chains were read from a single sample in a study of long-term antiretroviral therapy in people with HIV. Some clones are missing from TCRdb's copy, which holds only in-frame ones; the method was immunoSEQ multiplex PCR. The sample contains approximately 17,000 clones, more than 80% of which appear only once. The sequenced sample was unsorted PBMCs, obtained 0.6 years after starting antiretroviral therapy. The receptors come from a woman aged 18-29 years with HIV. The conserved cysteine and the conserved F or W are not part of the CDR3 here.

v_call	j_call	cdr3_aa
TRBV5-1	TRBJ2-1	ASSLGGTSGGSSYNEQF
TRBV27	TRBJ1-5	ASSLNPYSNQPQH
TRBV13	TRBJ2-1	ASSQQGASYNEQF
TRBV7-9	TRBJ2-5	ASSRTSVGETQY
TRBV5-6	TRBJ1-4	ASSLGATNEKLF
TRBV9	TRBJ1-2	ASSGPIDRVFDGYT
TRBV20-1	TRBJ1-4	SAYRMEKLF
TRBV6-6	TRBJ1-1	ASSYGGTEAF
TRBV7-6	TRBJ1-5	ASSRTAGSNQPQH
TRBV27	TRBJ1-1	ASSFLRGTLNTEAF
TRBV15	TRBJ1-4	ATSRGGSEKLF
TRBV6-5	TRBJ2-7	ASSYSLAGGSYEQY
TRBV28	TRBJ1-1	ASSPRALLTEAF
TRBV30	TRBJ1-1	AWSSFQGRNTEAF
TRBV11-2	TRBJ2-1	ASSLDVAGWVGHEQF
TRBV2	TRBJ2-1	ASSENQRETF
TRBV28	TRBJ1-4	ASRPDTGYNEKLF
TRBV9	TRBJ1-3	ASSLDTSGNTIY
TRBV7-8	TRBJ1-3	ASSKDGGSGNTIY
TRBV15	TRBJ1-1	ATSRVRGLGNEAF
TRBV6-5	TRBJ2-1	ASSYARADEQF
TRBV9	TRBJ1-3	ASSVGGSGTIY
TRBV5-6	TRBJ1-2	ASSGQAPINYGYT
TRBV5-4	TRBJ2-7	ASSLRGQGFYEQY
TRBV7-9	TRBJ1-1	ASRRGNLNTEAF
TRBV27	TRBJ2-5	ASSLGLPKGKTQY
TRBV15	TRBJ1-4	ATSSGPLRVNNEKLF
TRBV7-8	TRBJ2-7	ASSPGGTSYEQY
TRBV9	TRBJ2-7	ASSPEDSSYEQY
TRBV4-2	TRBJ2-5	ASSQLGHQETQY
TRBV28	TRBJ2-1	ASSPPGLAGAGEQF
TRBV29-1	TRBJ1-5	SVSAGISNQPQH
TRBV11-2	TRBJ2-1	ASSLNPGTALEQF
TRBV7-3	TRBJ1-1	ASSLLERMNTEAF
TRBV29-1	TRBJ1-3	SVDPQGAGNTIY
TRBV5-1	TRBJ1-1	ASSPGTGGLNTEAF
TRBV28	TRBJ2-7	ASNGGFSSYEQY
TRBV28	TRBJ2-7	ASSRAGTSGYEQY
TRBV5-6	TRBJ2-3	ASSLRGGQGTDTQY
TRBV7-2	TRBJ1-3	ASSLTGLGNTIY
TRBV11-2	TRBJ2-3	ASRGGTSGADTQY
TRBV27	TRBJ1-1	ASSPAPQGGGTEAF
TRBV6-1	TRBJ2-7	ASSEAWQIAYEQY
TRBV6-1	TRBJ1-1	ASSELRSAAF
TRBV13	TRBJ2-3	ASSLTSGRNTDTQY
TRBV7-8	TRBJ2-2	ASSPTGAGGGELF
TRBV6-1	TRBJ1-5	ASTAGHQPQH
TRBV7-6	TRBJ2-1	ASSFGYNEQF
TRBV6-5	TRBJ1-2	ASSYSKGFGYT
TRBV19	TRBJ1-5	ASSIDRAINQPQH
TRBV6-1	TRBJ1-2	ASSPIGINGYT
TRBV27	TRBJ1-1	ASSSNPGLNTEAF
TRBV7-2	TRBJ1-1	ASSWGNTEAF
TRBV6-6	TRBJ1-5	ATVPGKYSNQPQH
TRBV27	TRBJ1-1	ASSRRVGTEAF
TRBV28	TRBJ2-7	ASSLVGGTYEQY
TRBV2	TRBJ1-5	ASSDVVYGQPQH
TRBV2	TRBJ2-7	ASSASGTRGEQY
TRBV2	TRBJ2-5	ASRTNLLAGIQETQY